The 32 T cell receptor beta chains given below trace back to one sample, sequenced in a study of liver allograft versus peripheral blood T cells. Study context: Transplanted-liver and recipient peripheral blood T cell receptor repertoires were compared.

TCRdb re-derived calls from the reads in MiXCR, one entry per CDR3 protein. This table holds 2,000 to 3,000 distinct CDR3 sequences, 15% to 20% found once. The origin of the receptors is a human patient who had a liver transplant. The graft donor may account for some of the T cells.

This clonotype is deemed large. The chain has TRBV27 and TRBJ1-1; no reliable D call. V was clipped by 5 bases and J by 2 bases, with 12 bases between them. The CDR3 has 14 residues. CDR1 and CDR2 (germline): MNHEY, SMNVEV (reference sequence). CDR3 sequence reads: CASSPSGRNTEAFF. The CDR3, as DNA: TGTGCCAGCAGTCCCTCGGGCAGAAACACTGAAGCTTTCTTT.

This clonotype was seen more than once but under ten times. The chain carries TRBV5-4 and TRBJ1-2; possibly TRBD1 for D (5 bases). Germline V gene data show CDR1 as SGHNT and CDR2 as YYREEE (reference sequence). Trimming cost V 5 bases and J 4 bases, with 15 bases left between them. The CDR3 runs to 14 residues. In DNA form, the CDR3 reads TGTGCCAGCAGTTTACCCGGGGGTAGCTATGGCTACACCTTC. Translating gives CASSLPGGSYGYTF. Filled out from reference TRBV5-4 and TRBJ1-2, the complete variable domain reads ETGVTQSPTHLIKTRGQQVTLRCSSQSGHNTVSWYQQALGQGPQFIFQYYREEENGRGNFPPRFSGLQFPNYSSELNVNALELDDSALYLCASSLPGGSYGYTFGSGTRLTVV.

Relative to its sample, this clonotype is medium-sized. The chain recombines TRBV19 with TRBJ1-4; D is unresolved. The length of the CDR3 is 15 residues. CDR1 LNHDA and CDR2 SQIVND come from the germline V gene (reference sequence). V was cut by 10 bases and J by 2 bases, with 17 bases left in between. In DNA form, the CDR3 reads TGTGCCACCCGACTTTTTTCGGCGACTAATGAAAAACTGTTTTTT. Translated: CATRLFSATNEKLFF. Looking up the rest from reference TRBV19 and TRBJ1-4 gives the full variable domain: DGGITQSPKYLFRKEGQNVTLSCEQNLNHDAMYWYRQDPGQGLRLIYYSQIVNDFQKGDIAEGYSVSREKKESFPLTVTSAQKNPTAFYLCATRLFSATNEKLFFGSGTQLSVL.

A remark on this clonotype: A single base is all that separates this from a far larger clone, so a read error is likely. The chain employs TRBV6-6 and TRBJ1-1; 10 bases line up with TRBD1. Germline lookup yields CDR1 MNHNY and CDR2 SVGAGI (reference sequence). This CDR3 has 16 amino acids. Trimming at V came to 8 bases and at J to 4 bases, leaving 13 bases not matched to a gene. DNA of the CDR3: TGTGCCAGCCACCCGGGACAGGGGATGCGGATCACTGAAGCTTTCTTT. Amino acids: CASHPGQGMRITEAFF.

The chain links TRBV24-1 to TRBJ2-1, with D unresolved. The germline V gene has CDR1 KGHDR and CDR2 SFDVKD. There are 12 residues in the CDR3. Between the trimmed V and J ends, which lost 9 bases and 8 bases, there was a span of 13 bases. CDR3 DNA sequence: TGTGCCACCGCCGATCGAGGAGATGAGCAGTTCTTC. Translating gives CATADRGDEQFF.

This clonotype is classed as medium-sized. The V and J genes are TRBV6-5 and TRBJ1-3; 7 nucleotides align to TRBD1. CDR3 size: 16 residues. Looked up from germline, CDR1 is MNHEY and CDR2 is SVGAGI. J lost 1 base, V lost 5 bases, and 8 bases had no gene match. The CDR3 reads CASSPPGQQSGNTIYF. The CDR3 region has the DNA TGTGCCAGCAGTCCACCGGGACAGCAATCTGGAAACACCATATATTTT.

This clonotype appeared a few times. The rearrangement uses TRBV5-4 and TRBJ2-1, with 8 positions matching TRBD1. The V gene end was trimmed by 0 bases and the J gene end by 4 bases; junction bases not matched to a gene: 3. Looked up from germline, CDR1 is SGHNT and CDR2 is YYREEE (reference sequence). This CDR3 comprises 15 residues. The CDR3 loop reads CASSLAQGAYNEQFF. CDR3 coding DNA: TGTGCCAGCAGCTTGGCCCAGGGGGCATACAATGAGCAGTTCTTC.

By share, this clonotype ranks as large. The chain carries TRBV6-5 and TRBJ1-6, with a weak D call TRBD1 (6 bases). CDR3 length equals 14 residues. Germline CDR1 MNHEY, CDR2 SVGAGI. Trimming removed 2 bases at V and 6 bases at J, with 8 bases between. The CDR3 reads CASSYQDSNSPLHF. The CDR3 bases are TGTGCCAGCAGTTACCAGGACAGTAATTCACCCCTCCACTTT.

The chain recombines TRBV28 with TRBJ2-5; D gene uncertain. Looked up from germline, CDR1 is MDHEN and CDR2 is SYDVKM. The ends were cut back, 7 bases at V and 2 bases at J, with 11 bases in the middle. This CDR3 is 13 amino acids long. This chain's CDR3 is CASIVAQQETQYF. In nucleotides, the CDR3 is TGTGCCAGCATCGTCGCTCAACAAGAGACCCAGTACTTC.

In DNA, the CDR3 is TGTGCCAGCAGCCAAGGAGGGGTGGGCTATGGCTACACCTTC. Translating it yields CASSQGGVGYGYTF. The gene calls are TRBV14 and TRBJ1-2; a possible D gene is TRBD1 (5 bases). The CDR3 is 14 residues long. From germline, CDR1 is SGHDN and CDR2 FVKESK. The V end was cut by 1 base, the J end by 4 bases, with 10 bases between.

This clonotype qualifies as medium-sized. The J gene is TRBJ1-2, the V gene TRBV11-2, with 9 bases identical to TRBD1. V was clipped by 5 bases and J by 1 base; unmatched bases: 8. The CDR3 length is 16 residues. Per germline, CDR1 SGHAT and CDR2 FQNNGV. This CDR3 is CASSPQTGGVNYGYTF. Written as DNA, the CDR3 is TGTGCCAGCAGCCCCCAGACAGGGGGGGTTAACTATGGCTACACCTTC.

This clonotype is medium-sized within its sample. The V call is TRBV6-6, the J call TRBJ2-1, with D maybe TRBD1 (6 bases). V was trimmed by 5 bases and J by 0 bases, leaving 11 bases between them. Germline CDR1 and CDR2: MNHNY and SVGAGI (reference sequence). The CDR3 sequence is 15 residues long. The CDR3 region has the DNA TGTGCCAGCAGTATTCAGGGGAGCTCCTACAATGAGCAGTTCTTC. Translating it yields CASSIQGSSYNEQFF.

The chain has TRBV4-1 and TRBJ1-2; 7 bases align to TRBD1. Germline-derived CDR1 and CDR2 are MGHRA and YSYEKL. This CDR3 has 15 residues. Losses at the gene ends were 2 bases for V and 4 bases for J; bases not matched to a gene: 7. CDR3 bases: TGCGCCAGCAGCCAACCTCTGACAGGGAGCTATGGCTACACCTTC. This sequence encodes CASSQPLTGSYGYTF.

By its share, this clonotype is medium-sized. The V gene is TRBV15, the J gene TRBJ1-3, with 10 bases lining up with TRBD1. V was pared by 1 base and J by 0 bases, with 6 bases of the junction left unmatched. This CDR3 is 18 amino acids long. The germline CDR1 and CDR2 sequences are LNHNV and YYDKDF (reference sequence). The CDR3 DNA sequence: TGTGCCACCAGCAGAGGACAGGGGGCGCGGGACTCTGGAAACACCATATATTTT. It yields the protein CATSRGQGARDSGNTIYF.

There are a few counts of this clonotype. Here the CDR3 reads CASSDPAGGYSPLHF. CDR3 DNA: TGTGCCAGTAGCGACCCCGCAGGGGGCTATTCACCCCTCCACTTT. The chain uses TRBV19 and TRBJ1-6; 8 nucleotides agree with TRBD1. This CDR3 spans 15 amino acids. The germline gives CDR1 LNHDA, CDR2 SQIVND (reference sequence). V lost 6 bases and J lost 8; bases outside the gene matches: 9.

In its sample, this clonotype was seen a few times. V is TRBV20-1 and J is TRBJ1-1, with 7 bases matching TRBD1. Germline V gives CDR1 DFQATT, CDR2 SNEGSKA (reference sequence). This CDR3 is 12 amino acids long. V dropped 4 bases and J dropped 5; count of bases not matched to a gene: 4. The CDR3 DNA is TGCAGTGCTACCCAGGGGGGGACTGAAGCTTTCTTT. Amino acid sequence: CSATQGGTEAFF.

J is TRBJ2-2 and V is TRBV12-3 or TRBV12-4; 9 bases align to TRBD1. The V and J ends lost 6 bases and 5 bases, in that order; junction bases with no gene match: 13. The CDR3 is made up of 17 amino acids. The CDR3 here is CASRPNTGGAVTGELFF. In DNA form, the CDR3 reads TGTGCCAGCAGGCCCAACACAGGGGGCGCAGTAACCGGGGAGCTGTTTTTT.

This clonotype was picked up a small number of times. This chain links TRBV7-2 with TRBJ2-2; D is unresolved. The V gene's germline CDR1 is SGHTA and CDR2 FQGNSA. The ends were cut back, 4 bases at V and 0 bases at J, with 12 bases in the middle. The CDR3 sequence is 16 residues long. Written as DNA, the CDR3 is TGTGCCAGCAGCTCCTATCTACAGTCGAACACCGGGGAGCTGTTTTTT. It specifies CASSSYLQSNTGELFF.

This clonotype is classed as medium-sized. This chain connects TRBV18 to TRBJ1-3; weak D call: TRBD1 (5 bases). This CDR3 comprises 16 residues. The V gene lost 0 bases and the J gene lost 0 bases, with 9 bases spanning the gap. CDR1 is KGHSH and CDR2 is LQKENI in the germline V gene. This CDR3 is CASSPPSGLSGNTIYF. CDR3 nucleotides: TGTGCCAGCTCACCACCCTCAGGGCTCTCTGGAAACACCATATATTTT. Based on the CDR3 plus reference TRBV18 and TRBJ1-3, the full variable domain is NAGVMQNPRHLVRRRGQEARLRCSPMKGHSHVYWYRQLPEEGLKFMVYLQKENIIDESGMPKERFSAEFPKEGPSILRIQQVVRGDSAAYFCASSPPSGLSGNTIYFGEGSWLTVV.

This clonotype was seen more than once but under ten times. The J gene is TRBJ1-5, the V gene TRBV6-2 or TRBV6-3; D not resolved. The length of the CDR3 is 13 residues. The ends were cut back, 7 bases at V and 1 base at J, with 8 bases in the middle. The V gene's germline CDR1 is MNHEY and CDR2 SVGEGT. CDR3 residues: CASTLGSNQPQHF. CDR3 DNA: TGTGCCAGCACCTTGGGGAGCAATCAGCCCCAGCATTTT.

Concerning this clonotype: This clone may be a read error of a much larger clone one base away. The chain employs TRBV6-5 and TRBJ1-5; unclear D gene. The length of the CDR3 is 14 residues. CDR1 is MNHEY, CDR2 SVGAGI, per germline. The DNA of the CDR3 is TGCGCCAGCAGTGGGTCCCTCATTGCTCAGCCCCAGCATTTT. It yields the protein CASSGSLIAQPQHF.

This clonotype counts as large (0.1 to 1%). CDR3 in DNA: TGTGCCAGCAGCTTATTCACGAATGAAAAACTGTTTTTT. It is translated as CASSLFTNEKLFF. The gene calls are TRBV7-2 and TRBJ1-4; no definite D call. From germline, CDR1 is SGHTA and CDR2 FQGNSA. The CDR3 consists of 13 residues. V lost 2 bases and J lost 5, with 6 bases in between.

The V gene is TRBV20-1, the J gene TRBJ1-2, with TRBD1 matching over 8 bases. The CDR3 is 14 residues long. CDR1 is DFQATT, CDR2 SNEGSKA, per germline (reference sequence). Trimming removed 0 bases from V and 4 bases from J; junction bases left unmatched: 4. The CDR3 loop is CSARDPGQVYGYTF. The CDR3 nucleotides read TGCAGTGCTAGAGACCCGGGACAGGTCTATGGCTACACCTTC.

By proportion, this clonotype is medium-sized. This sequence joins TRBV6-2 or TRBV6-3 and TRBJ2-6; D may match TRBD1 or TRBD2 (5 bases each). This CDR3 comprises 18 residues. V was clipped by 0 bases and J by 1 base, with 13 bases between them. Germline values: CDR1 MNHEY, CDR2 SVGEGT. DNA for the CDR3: TGTGCCAGCAGTTACTCGAAGAGGGGTGCTTCTGGGGCCAACGTCCTGACTTTC. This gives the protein CASSYSKRGASGANVLTF.

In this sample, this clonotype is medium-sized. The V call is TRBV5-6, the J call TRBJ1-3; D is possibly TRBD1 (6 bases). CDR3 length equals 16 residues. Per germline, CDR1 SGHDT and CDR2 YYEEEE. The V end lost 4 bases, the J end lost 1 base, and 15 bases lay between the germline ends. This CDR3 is CASSGNGGASGNTIYF. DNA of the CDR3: TGTGCCAGCAGCGGGAATGGGGGCGCATCTGGAAACACCATATATTTT.

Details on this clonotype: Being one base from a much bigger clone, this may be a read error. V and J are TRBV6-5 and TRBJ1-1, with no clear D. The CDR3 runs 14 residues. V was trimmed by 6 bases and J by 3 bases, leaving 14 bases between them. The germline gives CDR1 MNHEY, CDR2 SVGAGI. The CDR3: CASRSKGGYTEAFF. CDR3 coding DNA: TGTGCCAGCAGATCCAAGGGAGGGTACACTGAAGCTTTCTTT.

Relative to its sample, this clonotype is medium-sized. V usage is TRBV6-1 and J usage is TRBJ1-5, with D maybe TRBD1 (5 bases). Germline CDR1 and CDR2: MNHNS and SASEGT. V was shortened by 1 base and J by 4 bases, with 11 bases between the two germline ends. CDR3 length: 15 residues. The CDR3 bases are TGTGCCAGCAGTGAAGACAGGCTAGGAAATCAGCCCCAGCATTTT. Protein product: CASSEDRLGNQPQHF.

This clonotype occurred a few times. CDR3: CASSFYSYEQYF. The CDR3 DNA reads as TGTGCCAGCAGCTTCTACTCCTACGAGCAGTACTTC. V gene TRBV6-2 or TRBV6-3 combines with J gene TRBJ2-7, with D uncertain. The CDR3 has 12 amino acids. Germline V gives CDR1 MNHEY, CDR2 SVGEGT. V was clipped by 6 bases and J by 0 bases, with 6 bases between them.

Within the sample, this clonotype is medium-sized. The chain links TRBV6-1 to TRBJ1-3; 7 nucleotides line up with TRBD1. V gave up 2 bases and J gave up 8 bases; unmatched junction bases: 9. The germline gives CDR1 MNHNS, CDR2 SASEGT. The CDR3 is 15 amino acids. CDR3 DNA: TGTGCCAGCAGTGAATTGGCAGGGGGACCAGACACCATATATTTT. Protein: CASSELAGGPDTIYF.

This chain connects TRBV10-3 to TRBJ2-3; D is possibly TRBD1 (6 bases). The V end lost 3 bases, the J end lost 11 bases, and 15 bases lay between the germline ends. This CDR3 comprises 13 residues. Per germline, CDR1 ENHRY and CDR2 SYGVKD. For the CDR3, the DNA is TGTGCCATCAGTGAAGGGGGACACCCCGAGCAGTATTTT. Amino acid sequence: CAISEGGHPEQYF.

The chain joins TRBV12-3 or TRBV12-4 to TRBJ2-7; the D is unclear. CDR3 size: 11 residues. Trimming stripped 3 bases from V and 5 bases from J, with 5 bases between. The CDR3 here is CASSFLNEQYF. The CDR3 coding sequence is TGTGCCAGCAGTTTTCTTAACGAGCAGTACTTC.

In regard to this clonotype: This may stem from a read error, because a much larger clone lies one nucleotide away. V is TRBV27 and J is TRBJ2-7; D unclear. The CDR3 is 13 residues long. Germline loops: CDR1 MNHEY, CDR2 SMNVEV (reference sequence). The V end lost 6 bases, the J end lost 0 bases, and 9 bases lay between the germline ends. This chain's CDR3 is CASSIRISYEQYV. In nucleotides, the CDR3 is TGTGCCAGCAGCATTCGTATCTCCTACGAGCAGTACGTC.